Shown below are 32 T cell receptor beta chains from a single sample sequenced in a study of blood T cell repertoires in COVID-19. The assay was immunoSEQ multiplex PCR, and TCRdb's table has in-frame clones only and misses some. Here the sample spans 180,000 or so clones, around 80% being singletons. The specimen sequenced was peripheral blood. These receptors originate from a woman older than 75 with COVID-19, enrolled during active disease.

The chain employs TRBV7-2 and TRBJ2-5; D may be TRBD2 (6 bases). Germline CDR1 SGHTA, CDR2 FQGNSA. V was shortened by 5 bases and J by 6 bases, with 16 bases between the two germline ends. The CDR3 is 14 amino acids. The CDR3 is CASSPSGGRKTQYF. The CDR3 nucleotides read TGTGCCAGCAGCCCCTCCGGGGGTCGGAAGACCCAGTACTTC.

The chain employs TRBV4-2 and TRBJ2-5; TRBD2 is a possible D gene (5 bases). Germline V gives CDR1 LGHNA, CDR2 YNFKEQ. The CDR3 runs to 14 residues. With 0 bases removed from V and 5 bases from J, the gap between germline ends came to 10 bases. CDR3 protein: CASSQEPRGETQYF. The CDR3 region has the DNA TGTGCCAGCAGCCAAGAGCCCCGAGGGGAGACCCAGTACTTC.

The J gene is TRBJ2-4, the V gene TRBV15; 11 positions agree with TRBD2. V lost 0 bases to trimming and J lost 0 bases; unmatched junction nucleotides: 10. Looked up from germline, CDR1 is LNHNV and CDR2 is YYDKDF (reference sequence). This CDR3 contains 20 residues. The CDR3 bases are TGTGCCACCAGCAGAGATTATGGGACTAGCGGAGTTCTAGCCAAAAACATTCAGTACTTC. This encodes CATSRDYGTSGVLAKNIQYF.

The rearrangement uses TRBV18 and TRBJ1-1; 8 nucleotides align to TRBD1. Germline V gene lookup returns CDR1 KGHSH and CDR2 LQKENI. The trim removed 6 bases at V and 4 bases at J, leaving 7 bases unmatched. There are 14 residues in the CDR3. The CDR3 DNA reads TGTGCCAGCTCCGGACAGGGACTGGGCACTGAAGCTTTCTTT. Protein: CASSGQGLGTEAFF.

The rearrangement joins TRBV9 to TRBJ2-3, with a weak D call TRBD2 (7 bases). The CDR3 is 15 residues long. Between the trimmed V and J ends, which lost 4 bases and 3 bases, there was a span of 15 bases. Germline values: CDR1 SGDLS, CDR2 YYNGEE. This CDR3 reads CASSSEGGRTDTQYF. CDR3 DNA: TGTGCCAGCAGCTCTGAGGGGGGGAGGACAGATACGCAGTATTTT.

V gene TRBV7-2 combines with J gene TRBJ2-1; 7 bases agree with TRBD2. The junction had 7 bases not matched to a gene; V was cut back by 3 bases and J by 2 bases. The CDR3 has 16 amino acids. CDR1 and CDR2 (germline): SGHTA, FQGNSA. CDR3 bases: TGTGCCAGCAGCTTCAGTAGCGGGTACACCTACAATGAGCAGTTCTTC. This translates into CASSFSSGYTYNEQFF.

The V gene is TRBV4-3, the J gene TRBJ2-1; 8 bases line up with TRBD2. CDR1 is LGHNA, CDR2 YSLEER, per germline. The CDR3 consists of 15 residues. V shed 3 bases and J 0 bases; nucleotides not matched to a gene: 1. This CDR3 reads CASSQRGASYNEQFF. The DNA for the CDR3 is TGCGCCAGCAGCCAGCGGGGGGCCTCCTACAATGAGCAGTTCTTC.

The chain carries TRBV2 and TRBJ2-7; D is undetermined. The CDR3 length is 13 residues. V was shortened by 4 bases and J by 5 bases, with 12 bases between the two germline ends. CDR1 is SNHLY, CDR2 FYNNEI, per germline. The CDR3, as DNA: TGTGCCAGCAGTGTCATGAGAATCCACGAGCAGTACTTC. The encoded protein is CASSVMRIHEQYF.

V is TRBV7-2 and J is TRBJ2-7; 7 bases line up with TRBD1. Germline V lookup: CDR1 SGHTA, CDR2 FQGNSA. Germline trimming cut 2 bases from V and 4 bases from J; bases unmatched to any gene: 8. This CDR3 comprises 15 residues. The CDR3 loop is CASSLMRQGRYEQYF. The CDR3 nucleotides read TGTGCCAGCAGCTTAATGAGACAGGGAAGGTACGAGCAGTACTTC. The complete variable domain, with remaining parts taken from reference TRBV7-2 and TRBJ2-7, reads GAGVSQSPSNKVTEKGKDVELRCDPISGHTALYWYRQSLGQGLEFLIYFQGNSAPDKSGLPSDRFSAERTGGSVSTLTIQRTQQEDSAVYLCASSLMRQGRYEQYFGPGTRLTVT.

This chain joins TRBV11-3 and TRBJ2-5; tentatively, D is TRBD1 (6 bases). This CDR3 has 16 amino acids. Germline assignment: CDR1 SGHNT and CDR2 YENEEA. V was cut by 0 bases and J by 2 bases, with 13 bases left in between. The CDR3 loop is CASSLDGSDRQETQYF. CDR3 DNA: TGTGCCAGCAGCTTAGATGGTTCGGACAGACAAGAGACCCAGTACTTC.

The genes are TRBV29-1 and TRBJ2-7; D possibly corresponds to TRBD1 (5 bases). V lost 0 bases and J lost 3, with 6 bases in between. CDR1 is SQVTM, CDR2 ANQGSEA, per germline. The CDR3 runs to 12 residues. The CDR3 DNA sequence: TGCAGCGTTGAAGACAGGGACTACGAGCAGTACTTC. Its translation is CSVEDRDYEQYF.

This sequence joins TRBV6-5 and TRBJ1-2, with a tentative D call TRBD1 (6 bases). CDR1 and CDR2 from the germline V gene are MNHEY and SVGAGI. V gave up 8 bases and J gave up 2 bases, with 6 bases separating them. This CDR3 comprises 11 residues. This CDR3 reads CASQGNYGYTF. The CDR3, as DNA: TGTGCCAGCCAGGGGAACTATGGCTACACCTTC.

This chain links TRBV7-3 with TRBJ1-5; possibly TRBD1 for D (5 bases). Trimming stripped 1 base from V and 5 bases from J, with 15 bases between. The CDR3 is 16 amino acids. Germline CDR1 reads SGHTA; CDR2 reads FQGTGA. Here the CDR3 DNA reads TGTGCCAGCAGCTTAAGGCGGCGGGGAGGGGATCAGCCCCAGCATTTT. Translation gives CASSLRRRGGDQPQHF.

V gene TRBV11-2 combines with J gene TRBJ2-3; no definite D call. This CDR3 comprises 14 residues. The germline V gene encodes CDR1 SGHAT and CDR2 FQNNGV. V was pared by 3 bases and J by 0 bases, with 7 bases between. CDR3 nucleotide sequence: TGTGCCAGCAGCTTCGGCGGTAGCACAGATACGCAGTATTTT. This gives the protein CASSFGGSTDTQYF.

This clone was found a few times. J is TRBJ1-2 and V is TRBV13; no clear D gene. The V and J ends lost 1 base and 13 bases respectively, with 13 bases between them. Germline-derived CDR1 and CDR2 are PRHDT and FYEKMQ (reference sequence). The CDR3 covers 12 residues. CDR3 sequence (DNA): TGTGCCAGCAGCTTAGACCCGGGAGCGGGCACCTTC. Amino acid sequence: CASSLDPGAGTF.

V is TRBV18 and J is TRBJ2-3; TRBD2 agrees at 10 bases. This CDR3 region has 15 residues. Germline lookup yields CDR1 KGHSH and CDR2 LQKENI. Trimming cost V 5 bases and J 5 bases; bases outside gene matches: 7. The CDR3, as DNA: TGTGCCAGCTCAACCGGACTAGCGGAGATAGATACGCAGTATTTT. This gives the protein CASSTGLAEIDTQYF.

The CDR3 loop is CASSSQGKAFF. As DNA, the CDR3 is TGTGCCAGCAGTTCCCAGGGTAAAGCTTTCTTT. The chain joins TRBV6-5 to TRBJ1-1; possibly TRBD1 for D (5 bases). The germline V and J ends were trimmed by 4 bases and 9 bases, with 9 bases remaining between them. The CDR3 covers 11 residues. Per germline, CDR1 MNHEY and CDR2 SVGAGI.

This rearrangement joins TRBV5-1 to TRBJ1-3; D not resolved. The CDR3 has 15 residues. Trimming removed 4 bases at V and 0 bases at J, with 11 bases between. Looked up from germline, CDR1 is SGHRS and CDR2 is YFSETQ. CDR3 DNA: TGCGCCAGCAGCATAAGTCACAGCTCTGGAAACACCATATATTTT. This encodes CASSISHSSGNTIYF.

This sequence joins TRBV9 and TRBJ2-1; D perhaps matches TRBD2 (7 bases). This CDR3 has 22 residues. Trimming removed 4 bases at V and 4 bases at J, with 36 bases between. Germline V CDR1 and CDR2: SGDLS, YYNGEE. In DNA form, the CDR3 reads TGTGCCAGCAGCAGAAAGGGGATAGGGGGAGGGAATTATGGATACGCATACAATGAGCAGTTCTTC. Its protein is CASSRKGIGGGNYGYAYNEQFF.

In DNA, the CDR3 is TGTGCCAGCAGCTTATATCAGGGCGCAGATACGCAGTATTTT. Its protein is CASSLYQGADTQYF. The gene calls are TRBV11-3 and TRBJ2-3, with TRBD1 as a possible D gene (5 bases). Germline V gene data show CDR1 as SGHNT and CDR2 as YENEEA. The CDR3 has 14 residues. V was clipped by 2 bases and J by 4 bases, with 10 bases between them.

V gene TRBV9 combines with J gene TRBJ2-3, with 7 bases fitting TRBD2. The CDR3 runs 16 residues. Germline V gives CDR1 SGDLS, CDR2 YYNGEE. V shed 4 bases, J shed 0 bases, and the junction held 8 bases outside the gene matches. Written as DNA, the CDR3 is TGTGCCAGCAGCCCCGGACTAGTCCCGAGCACAGATACGCAGTATTTT. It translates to CASSPGLVPSTDTQYF.

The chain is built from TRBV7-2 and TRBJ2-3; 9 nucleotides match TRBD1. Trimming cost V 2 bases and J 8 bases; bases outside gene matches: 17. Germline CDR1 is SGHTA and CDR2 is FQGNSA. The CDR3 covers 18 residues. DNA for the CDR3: TGTGCCAGCAGCTTAACACTACCGGGACAGGGACGTGCGGGTACGCAGTATTTT. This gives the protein CASSLTLPGQGRAGTQYF.

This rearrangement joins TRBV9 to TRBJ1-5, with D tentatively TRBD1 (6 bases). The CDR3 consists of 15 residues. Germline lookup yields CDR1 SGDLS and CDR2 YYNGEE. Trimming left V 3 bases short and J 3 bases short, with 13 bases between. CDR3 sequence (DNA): TGTGCCAGCAGCGGCCCGGGACACTCCAATCAGCCCCAGCATTTT. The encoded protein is CASSGPGHSNQPQHF.

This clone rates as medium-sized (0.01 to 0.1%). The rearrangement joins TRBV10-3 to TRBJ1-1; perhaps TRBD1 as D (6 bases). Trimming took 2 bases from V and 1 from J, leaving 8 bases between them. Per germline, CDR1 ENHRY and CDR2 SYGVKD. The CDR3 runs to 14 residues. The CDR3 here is CAISEPGANTEAFF. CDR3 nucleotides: TGTGCCATCAGTGAGCCAGGGGCGAACACTGAAGCTTTCTTT.

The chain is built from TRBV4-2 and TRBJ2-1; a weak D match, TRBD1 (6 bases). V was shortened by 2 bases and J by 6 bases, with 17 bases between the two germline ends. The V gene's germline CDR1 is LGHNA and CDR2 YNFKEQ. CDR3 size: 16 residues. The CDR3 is CASSQYLAGQRNEQFF. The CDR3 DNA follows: TGTGCCAGCAGCCAATACCTAGCAGGACAGCGCAATGAGCAGTTCTTC.

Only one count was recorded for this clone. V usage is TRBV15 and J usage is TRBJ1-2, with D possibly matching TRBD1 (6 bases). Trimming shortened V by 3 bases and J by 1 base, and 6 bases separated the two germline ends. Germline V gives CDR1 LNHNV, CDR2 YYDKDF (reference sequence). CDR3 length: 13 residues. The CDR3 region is CATSRDSNYGYTF. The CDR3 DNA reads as TGTGCCACCAGCAGGGACAGTAACTATGGCTACACCTTC.

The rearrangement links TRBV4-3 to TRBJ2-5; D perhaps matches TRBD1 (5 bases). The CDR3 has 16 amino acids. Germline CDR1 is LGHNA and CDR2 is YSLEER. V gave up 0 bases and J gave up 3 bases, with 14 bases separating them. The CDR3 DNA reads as TGCGCCAGCAGCCAAGATACTTTTGACAGTGAAGAGACCCAGTACTTC. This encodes CASSQDTFDSEETQYF.

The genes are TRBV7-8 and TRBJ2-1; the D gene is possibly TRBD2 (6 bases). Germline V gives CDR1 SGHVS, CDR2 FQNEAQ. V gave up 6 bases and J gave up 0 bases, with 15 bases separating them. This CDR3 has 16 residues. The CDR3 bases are TGTGCCAGCAGTTCCCTAGCGAGAAGCTCCTACAATGAGCAGTTCTTC. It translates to CASSSLARSSYNEQFF.

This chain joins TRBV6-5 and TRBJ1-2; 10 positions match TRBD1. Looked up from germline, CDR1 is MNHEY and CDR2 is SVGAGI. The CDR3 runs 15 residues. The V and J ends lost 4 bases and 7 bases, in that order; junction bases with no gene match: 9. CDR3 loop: CASSLNTGTGVGYTF. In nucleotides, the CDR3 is TGTGCCAGCAGTTTGAACACCGGGACAGGGGTTGGCTACACCTTC.

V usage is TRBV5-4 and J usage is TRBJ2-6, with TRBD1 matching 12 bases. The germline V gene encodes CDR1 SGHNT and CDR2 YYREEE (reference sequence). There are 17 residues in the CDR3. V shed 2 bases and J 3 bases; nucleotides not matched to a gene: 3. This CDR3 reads CASSFGDRGLGANVLTF. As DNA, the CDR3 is TGTGCCAGCAGCTTCGGGGACAGGGGGCTTGGGGCCAACGTCCTGACTTTC.

This CDR3 is CASSQDLTPSYGYTF. The CDR3 DNA reads TGTGCCAGCAGCCAAGATCTTACACCTAGCTATGGCTACACCTTC. The chain uses TRBV3-1 (or the pseudogene TRBV3-2) and TRBJ1-2; D is undetermined. The V end was cut by 0 bases, the J end by 4 bases, with 12 bases between. CDR3 length: 15 residues. Germline-derived CDR1 and CDR2 are LGHDT and YNNKEL (reference sequence).

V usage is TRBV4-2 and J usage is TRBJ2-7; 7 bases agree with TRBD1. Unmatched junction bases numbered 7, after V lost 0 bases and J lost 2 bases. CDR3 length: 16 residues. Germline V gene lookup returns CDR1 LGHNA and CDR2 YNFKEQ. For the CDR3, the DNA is TGTGCCAGCAGCCAAGATATAGGGGACAGCCCCTACGAGCAGTACTTC. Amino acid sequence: CASSQDIGDSPYEQYF.